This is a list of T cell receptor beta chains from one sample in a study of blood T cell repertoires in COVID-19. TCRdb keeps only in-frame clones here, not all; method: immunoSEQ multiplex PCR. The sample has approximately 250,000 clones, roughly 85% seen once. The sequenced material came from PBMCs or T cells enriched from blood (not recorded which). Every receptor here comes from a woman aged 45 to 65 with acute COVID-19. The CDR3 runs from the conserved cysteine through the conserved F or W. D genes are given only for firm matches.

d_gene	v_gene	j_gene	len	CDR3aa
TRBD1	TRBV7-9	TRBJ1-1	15	CASSPSRTGGTEAFF
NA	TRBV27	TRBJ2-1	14	CASSSLASYNEQFF
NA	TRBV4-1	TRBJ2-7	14	CASSQGGRVYEQYF
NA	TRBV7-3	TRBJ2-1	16	CASSPRAGPSYNEQFF
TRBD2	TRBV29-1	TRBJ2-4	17	CSVAGTSGGPAKNIQYF
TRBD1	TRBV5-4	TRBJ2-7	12	CASRQGADEQYF
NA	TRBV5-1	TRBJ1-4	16	CASRGGSLDEGEKLFF
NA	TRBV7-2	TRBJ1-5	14	CASSLAGSNQPQHF
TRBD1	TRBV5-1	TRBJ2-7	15	CASSPGTGGGDEQYF
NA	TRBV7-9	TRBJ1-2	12	CASSPQGNGYTF
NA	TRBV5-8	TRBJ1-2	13	CASSNLQGEGYTF
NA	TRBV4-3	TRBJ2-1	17	CASSHSYRLEGGNEQFF
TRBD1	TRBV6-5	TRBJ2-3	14	CASSYNRGPDTQYF
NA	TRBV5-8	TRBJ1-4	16	CASSLARTPQGEKLFF
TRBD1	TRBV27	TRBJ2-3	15	CASSLGQTSTDTQYF